Shown below are 15 T cell receptor beta chains from a single sample sequenced in a study of T cell responses to AZD1222 COVID-19 vaccine. Clones were sequenced by immunoSEQ multiplex PCR, and TCRdb holds only the in-frame ones, with some missing. The table shows about 100,000 clones, with roughly 90% occurring only once. Here the sequenced sample was peripheral blood, taken on day 0 of AZD1222 vaccination. The receptor source for this set is an adult in good health.

The chain has TRBV27 and TRBJ2-7, with D possibly being TRBD1 or TRBD2 (6 bases each). Germline V lookup: CDR1 MNHEY, CDR2 SMNVEV (reference sequence). The CDR3 spans 14 residues. Deletions cut 2 bases from V and 2 bases from J, with 10 bases between. The CDR3 DNA reads TGTGCCAGCAGTTTAAGGGGGGAAACCTACGAGCAGTACTTC. The encoded protein is CASSLRGETYEQYF.

The J gene is TRBJ1-1, the V gene TRBV2; D unclear. Trimming took off 8 bases at V and 0 bases at J, with 10 bases between the two ends. Germline lookup yields CDR1 SNHLY and CDR2 FYNNEI. This CDR3 has 13 residues. The CDR3 bases are TGTGCCAGCCAAAGCTTCATGAACACTGAAGCTTTCTTT. Encoded protein: CASQSFMNTEAFF.

This chain uses TRBV10-3 with TRBJ2-3; unclear D gene. CDR3 length: 15 amino acids. Germline values: CDR1 ENHRY, CDR2 SYGVKD. V was shortened by 5 bases and J by 4 bases, with 16 bases between the two germline ends. The CDR3 region has the DNA TGTGCCATCAGTCCAGCACCGATGGGTCCAGATACGCAGTATTTT. The encoded protein is CAISPAPMGPDTQYF.

The chain has TRBV15 and TRBJ2-7, with D possibly called TRBD1 or TRBD2 (5 bases each). Germline CDR1 and CDR2: LNHNV and YYDKDF (reference sequence). The V end lost 6 bases, the J end lost 1 base, and 10 bases lay between the germline ends. The CDR3 is made up of 13 amino acids. This CDR3 reads CATRPGGSYEQYF. The CDR3 nucleotides are TGTGCCACCAGACCTGGGGGTTCCTACGAGCAGTACTTC.

The chain couples TRBV24-1 to TRBJ2-5; 7 bases match TRBD1. V dropped 7 bases and J dropped 1; count of bases not matched to a gene: 5. The CDR3 consists of 14 residues. CDR1 and CDR2 from the germline V gene are KGHDR and SFDVKD. The chain's CDR3 is CATSLGQLQETQYF. The CDR3 coding sequence is TGTGCCACCAGCTTGGGACAGCTCCAAGAGACCCAGTACTTC.

The chain has TRBV4-2 and TRBJ2-3, with D hard to call. The germline gives CDR1 LGHNA, CDR2 YNFKEQ. Trimming stripped 1 base from V and 3 bases from J, with 11 bases between. CDR3 length equals 15 residues. CDR3 coding DNA: TGTGCCAGCAGCCAAGGTCTACAGTTTACAGATACGCAGTATTTT. Translation gives CASSQGLQFTDTQYF.

This clone was seen a handful of times. This chain links TRBV28 with TRBJ1-2; 7 bases align to TRBD1. J was trimmed by 6 bases and V by 5 bases; bases with no gene match: 9. The CDR3 length is 14 residues. Germline CDR1 is MDHEN and CDR2 is SYDVKM. CDR3 in DNA: TGTGCCAGCAGTCGCTACAGGGGATCGGATGGCTACACCTTC. This gives the protein CASSRYRGSDGYTF.

The chain links TRBV5-5 to TRBJ1-1; TRBD1 is a possible D gene (5 bases). The V and J ends lost 4 bases and 4 bases respectively, with 8 bases between them. Germline V gene data show CDR1 as SGHKS and CDR2 as YYEKEE (reference sequence). CDR3 length: 12 amino acids. The CDR3 is CASSGQGTEAFF. Here the CDR3 DNA reads TGTGCCAGCAGCGGTCAGGGCACTGAAGCTTTCTTT.

J is TRBJ2-3 and V is TRBV11-3; D is perhaps TRBD2 (6 bases). Trimming stripped 1 base from V and 1 base from J, with 12 bases between. This CDR3 contains 16 residues. CDR1 is SGHNT, CDR2 YENEEA, per germline. The DNA of the CDR3 is TGTGCCAGCAGCTTAGGGACTAATGAAGGCACAGATACGCAGTATTTT. Residues: CASSLGTNEGTDTQYF.

This chain uses TRBV21-1 with TRBJ1-5. TRBV21-1 is deemed a pseudogene. This CDR3 comprises 16 residues. CDR3 nucleotides: TGTGCCAGCAGCCTTAACCGGGACCTCGACAATCAGCCCCAGCATTTT. As protein: CASSLNRDLDNQPQHF.

This clone was picked up a small number of times. The chain has TRBV7-9 and TRBJ1-3; D remains ambiguous. In germline, CDR1 is SEHNR, CDR2 FQNEAQ (reference sequence). This CDR3 is 12 amino acids long. Trimming took 3 bases from V and 6 from J, leaving 6 bases between them. DNA for the CDR3: TGTGCCAGCAGCTTGGGAGCAAACACCATATATTTT. Translated: CASSLGANTIYF. Supplemented by reference TRBV7-9 and TRBJ1-3, the full variable domain reads DTGVSQNPRHKITKRGQNVTFRCDPISEHNRLYWYRQTLGQGPEFLTYFQNEAQLEKSRLLSDRFSAERPKGSFSTLEIQRTEQGDSAMYLCASSLGANTIYFGEGSWLTVV.

This clone was seen ten or more times. V gene TRBV27 combines with J gene TRBJ2-7; no clear D. V was shortened by 8 bases and J by 0 bases, with 8 bases between the two germline ends. Germline V gene sequence: CDR1 MNHEY, CDR2 SMNVEV (reference sequence). The CDR3 is 12 amino acids. The CDR3 region has the DNA TGTGCCAGCTGTGTCCTCTCCTACGAGCAGTACTTC. Encoded protein: CASCVLSYEQYF.

This rearrangement joins TRBV6-2 or TRBV6-3 to TRBJ2-7; a possible D gene is TRBD2 (6 bases). The CDR3 extends over 16 amino acids. Germline CDR1 and CDR2: MNHEY and SVGEGT. V shed 6 bases and J shed 4 bases, with 22 bases lying between them. The CDR3 DNA follows: TGTGCCAGCAGCCCAACCCCGGGACTCCCGGCATACGAGCAGTACTTC. It codes for CASSPTPGLPAYEQYF.

The chain has TRBV27 and TRBJ2-3; D may be TRBD1 (6 bases). The CDR3 is 14 residues long. Per the germline V gene, CDR1 is MNHEY and CDR2 is SMNVEV (reference sequence). Trimming pared 5 bases from V and 4 bases from J, leaving 13 bases between. As DNA, the CDR3 is TGTGCCAGCAGTACCCTACAGGGATCAGATACGCAGTATTTT. It translates to CASSTLQGSDTQYF.

The gene calls are TRBV27 and TRBJ2-3, with D perhaps matching TRBD2 (5 bases). The CDR3 length is 15 residues. CDR1 and CDR2 (germline): MNHEY, SMNVEV (reference sequence). Trimming shortened V by 3 bases and J by 2 bases, and 12 bases separated the two germline ends. Here the CDR3 DNA reads TGTGCCAGCAGTTTTCTATCGGGGTTCACAGATACGCAGTATTTT. Translation gives CASSFLSGFTDTQYF.